A single T cell receptor beta chain is shown here with its context. Its antigen is as yet unknown. Data came from immunoSEQ multiplex PCR; TCRdb stores just in-frame clones and leaves some out. The sample holds roughly 2.4 million clones; around 95% are singletons and the top ten take around 0.13%. The length of the CDR3 is 16 residues. The V end was cut by 7 bases, the J end by 0 bases, with 19 bases between. The germline gives CDR1 MNHNY, CDR2 SVGAGI (reference sequence). The data stem from a study of shared clonotypes between healthy human individuals. Points from the study as a whole: Among a few donors, approximately 5.4% of naive CD4 clonotypes were found in common. Since donors were few, the genetic and exposure-history diversity represented was limited. Non-shared clonotypes displayed generation probabilities falling below those of clonotypes present in all four donors.

The sample comprised naive CD4+ T cells sorted from blood. Subset here: CD45RA+ positively selected. The source is a man aged 18 to 30 in good health. V usage is TRBV6-6 and J usage is TRBJ2-7; possibly TRBD1 for D (7 bases). CDR3: CASNPGDRVSSYEQYF. In nucleotides, the CDR3 is TGTGCCAGCAACCCGGGAGACAGGGTGAGCTCCTACGAGCAGTACTTC.